Shown below are 18 T cell receptor beta chains from a single sample sequenced in a study of T cell changes during pregnancy in multiple sclerosis. This table comes from immunoSEQ multiplex PCR, and its TCRdb copy is limited to in-frame clones, with some not included. The table has approximately 13,000 clones, roughly 90% seen once. This material consisted of CD8+ T cells from peripheral blood mononuclear cells, taken after pregnancy. The receptor source for this set is a female donor in good health, enrolled as a control in a pregnancy study.

This rearrangement joins TRBV4-1 to TRBJ2-1, with D perhaps TRBD1 (6 bases). CDR3 length: 11 amino acids. Trimming left V 4 bases short and J 10 bases short, with 8 bases between. Per the germline V gene, CDR1 is MGHRA and CDR2 is YSYEKL. The CDR3 DNA sequence: TGCGCCAGCAGCCTCGGACAGGAGCAGTTCTTC. Translating gives CASSLGQEQFF.

This chain uses TRBV19 with TRBJ1-5; D unclear. This CDR3 spans 14 amino acids. V lost 5 bases and J lost 3, with 11 bases in between. Germline CDR1 reads LNHDA; CDR2 reads SQIVND (reference sequence). The CDR3 region has the DNA TGTGCCAGTAGTTTTGGCAGGTACAATCAGCCCCAGCATTTT. Amino acids: CASSFGRYNQPQHF.

This clone showed up just once. The V call is TRBV6-5, the J call TRBJ2-7; unclear D gene. The germline CDR1 and CDR2 sequences are MNHEY and SVGAGI. The germline V and J ends were trimmed by 5 bases and 0 bases, with 14 bases remaining between them. The CDR3 covers 15 residues. The CDR3 DNA sequence: TGTGCCAGCAGTGTGACATACGGAAGCTCCTACGAGCAGTACTTC. Its protein product is CASSVTYGSSYEQYF.

The chain employs TRBV7-9 and TRBJ2-3, with 9 bases identical to TRBD1. This CDR3 spans 18 amino acids. CDR1 and CDR2 from the germline V gene are SEHNR and FQNEAQ (reference sequence). The trim removed 1 base at V and 2 bases at J, leaving 10 bases unmatched. The CDR3 DNA follows: TGTGCCAGCAGCTTAGGGGCGGGGACAGGGTACCCCACAGATACGCAGTATTTT. The encoded protein is CASSLGAGTGYPTDTQYF.

This chain links TRBV7-6 with TRBJ2-1, with D uncertain. The CDR3 sequence is 14 residues long. Germline loops: CDR1 SGHVS, CDR2 FNYEAQ. V was cut by 0 bases and J by 9 bases, with 12 bases left in between. The CDR3 DNA is TGTGCCAGCAGCTTAGCGTTGGAGCCCCCTGAGCAGTTCTTC. Amino acid sequence: CASSLALEPPEQFF.

This clone was detected a few times. Other DNA sequences from this sample encode an identical CDR3 as well. This chain links TRBV6-1 with TRBJ2-7; TRBD1 matches at 7 bases. The CDR3 covers 14 residues. Germline CDR1 MNHNS, CDR2 SASEGT. V lost 4 bases to trimming and J lost 1 base; unmatched junction nucleotides: 4. This CDR3 is CASSGRGSSYEQYF. For the CDR3, the DNA is TGTGCCAGCAGTGGCAGGGGGTCGTCCTACGAGCAGTACTTC.

The chain carries TRBV6-1 and TRBJ2-1, with D maybe TRBD2 (5 bases). V lost 1 base to trimming and J lost 3 bases, with 10 bases between them. Germline V gives CDR1 MNHNS, CDR2 SASEGT. The CDR3 sequence is 15 residues long. The CDR3 reads CASSEVAGDYNEQFF. CDR3 DNA sequence: TGTGCCAGCAGTGAAGTGGCCGGGGACTACAATGAGCAGTTCTTC.

The CDR3 is CASTSGSGGELFF. The CDR3, as DNA: TGTGCCAGTACTAGCGGGAGTGGCGGGGAGCTGTTTTTT. The V gene is TRBV6-5, the J gene TRBJ2-2; TRBD2 matches at 11 bases. V lost 9 bases to trimming and J lost 7 bases; unmatched junction nucleotides: 4. This CDR3 region has 13 residues. The V gene's germline CDR1 is MNHEY and CDR2 SVGAGI.

The chain links TRBV19 to TRBJ2-3, with a weak D call TRBD1 (7 bases). The V end was cut by 5 bases, the J end by 4 bases, with 19 bases between. From germline, CDR1 is LNHDA and CDR2 SQIVND (reference sequence). CDR3 length: 16 residues. The CDR3 nucleotides read TGTGCCAGTAGTGGGGGTCAGGGGGAGGTTTCAGATACGCAGTATTTT. It yields the protein CASSGGQGEVSDTQYF.

This chain links TRBV7-2 with TRBJ2-7; 9 bases fit TRBD1. The germline CDR1 and CDR2 sequences are SGHTA and FQGNSA. CDR3 length: 15 residues. The V segment lost 4 bases and the J segment 4 bases; nucleotides outside the gene matches: 8. CDR3 nucleotides: TGTGCCAGCAGCTCGCCGGGACAGGGACCTTACGAGCAGTACTTC. This translates into CASSSPGQGPYEQYF.

The chain links TRBV7-9 to TRBJ2-7, with D possibly matching TRBD1 (6 bases). V was clipped by 5 bases and J by 6 bases, with 14 bases between them. The V gene's germline CDR1 is SEHNR and CDR2 FQNEAQ (reference sequence). The CDR3 consists of 13 residues. Here the CDR3 DNA reads TGTGCCAGCAGCCTATGGGACACTTCCGAGCAGTACTTC. It specifies CASSLWDTSEQYF.

V and J are TRBV6-6 and TRBJ2-3; 12 nucleotides agree with TRBD2. V dropped 6 bases and J dropped 5; count of bases not matched to a gene: 3. The CDR3 sequence is 14 residues long. Germline V gene data show CDR1 as MNHNY and CDR2 as SVGAGI (reference sequence). CDR3 bases: TGTGCCAGCAGCCGACTAGCGGGGGTAGATACGCAGTATTTT. Translated, it gives CASSRLAGVDTQYF.

The chain recombines TRBV7-9 with TRBJ1-3; D remains ambiguous. Germline values: CDR1 SEHNR, CDR2 FQNEAQ (reference sequence). CDR3 size: 16 residues. Between the trimmed V and J ends, which lost 7 bases and 2 bases, there was a span of 18 bases. The CDR3 region has the DNA TGTGCCAGCAACTCTAGACCGGCACAACCTGGAAACACCATATATTTT. Translating it yields CASNSRPAQPGNTIYF.

The chain has TRBV9 and TRBJ1-2, with D perhaps TRBD1 (6 bases). CDR3 size: 11 residues. The germline V gene encodes CDR1 SGDLS and CDR2 YYNGEE. Trimming stripped 3 bases from V and 8 bases from J, with 8 bases between. This CDR3 is CASSGGHGYTF. The CDR3 coding sequence is TGTGCCAGCAGCGGGGGACACGGCTACACCTTC.

The chain couples TRBV7-8 to TRBJ2-4, with D maybe TRBD1 (6 bases). Deletions cut 3 bases from V and 4 bases from J, with 10 bases between. This CDR3 has 14 amino acids. Germline loops: CDR1 SGHVS, CDR2 FQNEAQ. This chain's CDR3 is CASSFGRGKNIQYF. The DNA for the CDR3 is TGTGCCAGCAGCTTCGGTAGGGGGAAAAACATTCAGTACTTC.

The rearrangement links TRBV7-2 to TRBJ2-2, with 9 positions matching TRBD2. Germline trimming cut 5 bases from V and 10 bases from J; bases unmatched to any gene: 5. Germline V gene data show CDR1 as SGHTA and CDR2 as FQGNSA. The CDR3 totals 13 residues. CDR3 region: CASSHSGSAELFF. Here the CDR3 DNA reads TGTGCCAGCAGCCATAGCGGGAGCGCGGAGCTGTTTTTT.

This chain links TRBV11-1 with TRBJ1-1, with unresolved D. The length of the CDR3 is 15 residues. V shed 5 bases and J shed 2 bases, with 15 bases lying between them. Germline assignment: CDR1 SGHAT and CDR2 FQDESV (reference sequence). In DNA form, the CDR3 reads TGTGCCAGCAGCACGGGTGGGAGGCTAAACACTGAAGCTTTCTTT. It yields the protein CASSTGGRLNTEAFF. The full variable domain, rest sourced from reference TRBV11-1 and TRBJ1-1, is EAEVAQSPRYKITEKSQAVAFWCDPISGHATLYWYRQILGQGPELLVQFQDESVVDDSQLPKDRFSAERLKGVDSTLKIQPAELGDSAMYLCASSTGGRLNTEAFFGQGTRLTVV.

In this sample, this clone turned up once. J is TRBJ2-7 and V is TRBV27; weak D call: TRBD1 (5 bases). Between the trimmed V and J ends, which lost 2 bases and 2 bases, there was a span of 7 bases. Looked up from germline, CDR1 is MNHEY and CDR2 is SMNVEV (reference sequence). The CDR3 has 13 residues. CDR3 coding DNA: TGTGCCAGCAGTTTAATAGGGGCCTACGAGCAGTACTTC. This encodes CASSLIGAYEQYF.